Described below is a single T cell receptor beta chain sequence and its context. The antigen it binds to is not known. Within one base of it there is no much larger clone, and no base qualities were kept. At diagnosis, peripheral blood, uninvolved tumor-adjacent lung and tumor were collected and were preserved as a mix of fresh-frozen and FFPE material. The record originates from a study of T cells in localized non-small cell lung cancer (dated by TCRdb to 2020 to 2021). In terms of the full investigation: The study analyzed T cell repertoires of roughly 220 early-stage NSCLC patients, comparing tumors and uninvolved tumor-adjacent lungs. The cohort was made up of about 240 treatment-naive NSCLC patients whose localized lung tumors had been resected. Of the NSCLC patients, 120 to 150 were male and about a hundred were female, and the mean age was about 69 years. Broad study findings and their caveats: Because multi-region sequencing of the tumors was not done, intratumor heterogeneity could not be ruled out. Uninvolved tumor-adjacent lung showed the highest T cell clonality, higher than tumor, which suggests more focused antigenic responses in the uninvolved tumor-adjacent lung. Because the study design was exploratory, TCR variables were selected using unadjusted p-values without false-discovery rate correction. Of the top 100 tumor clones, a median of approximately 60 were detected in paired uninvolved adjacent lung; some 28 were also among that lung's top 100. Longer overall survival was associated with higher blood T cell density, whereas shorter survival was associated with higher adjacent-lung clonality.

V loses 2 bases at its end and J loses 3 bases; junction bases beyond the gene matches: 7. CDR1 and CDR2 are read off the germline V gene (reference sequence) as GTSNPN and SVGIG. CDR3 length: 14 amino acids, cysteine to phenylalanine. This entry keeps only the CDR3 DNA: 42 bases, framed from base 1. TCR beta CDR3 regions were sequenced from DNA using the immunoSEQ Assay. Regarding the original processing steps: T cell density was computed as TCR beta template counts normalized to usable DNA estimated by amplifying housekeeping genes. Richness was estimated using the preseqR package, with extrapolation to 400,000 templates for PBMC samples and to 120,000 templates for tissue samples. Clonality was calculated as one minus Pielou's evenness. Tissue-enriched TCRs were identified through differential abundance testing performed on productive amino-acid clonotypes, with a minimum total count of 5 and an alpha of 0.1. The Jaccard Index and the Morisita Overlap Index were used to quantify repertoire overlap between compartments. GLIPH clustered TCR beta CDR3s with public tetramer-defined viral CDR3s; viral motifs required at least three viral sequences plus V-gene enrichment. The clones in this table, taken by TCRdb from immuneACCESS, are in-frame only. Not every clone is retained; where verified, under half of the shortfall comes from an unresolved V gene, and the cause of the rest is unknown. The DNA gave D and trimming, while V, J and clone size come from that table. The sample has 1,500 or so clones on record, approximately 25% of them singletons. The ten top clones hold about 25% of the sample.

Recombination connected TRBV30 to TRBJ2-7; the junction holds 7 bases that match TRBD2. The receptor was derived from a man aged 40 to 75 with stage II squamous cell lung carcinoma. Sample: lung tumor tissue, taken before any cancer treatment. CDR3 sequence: CAWSRASGDYEQYF. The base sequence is TGTGCCTGGAGTAGGGCTAGCGGTGACTACGAGCAGTACTTC. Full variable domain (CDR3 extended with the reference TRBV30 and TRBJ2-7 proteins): SQTIHQWPATLVQPVGSPLSLECTVEGTSNPNLYWYRQAAGRGLQLLFYSVGIGQISSEVPQNLSASRPQDRQFILSSKKLLLSDSGFYLCAWSRASGDYEQYFGPGTRLTVT.